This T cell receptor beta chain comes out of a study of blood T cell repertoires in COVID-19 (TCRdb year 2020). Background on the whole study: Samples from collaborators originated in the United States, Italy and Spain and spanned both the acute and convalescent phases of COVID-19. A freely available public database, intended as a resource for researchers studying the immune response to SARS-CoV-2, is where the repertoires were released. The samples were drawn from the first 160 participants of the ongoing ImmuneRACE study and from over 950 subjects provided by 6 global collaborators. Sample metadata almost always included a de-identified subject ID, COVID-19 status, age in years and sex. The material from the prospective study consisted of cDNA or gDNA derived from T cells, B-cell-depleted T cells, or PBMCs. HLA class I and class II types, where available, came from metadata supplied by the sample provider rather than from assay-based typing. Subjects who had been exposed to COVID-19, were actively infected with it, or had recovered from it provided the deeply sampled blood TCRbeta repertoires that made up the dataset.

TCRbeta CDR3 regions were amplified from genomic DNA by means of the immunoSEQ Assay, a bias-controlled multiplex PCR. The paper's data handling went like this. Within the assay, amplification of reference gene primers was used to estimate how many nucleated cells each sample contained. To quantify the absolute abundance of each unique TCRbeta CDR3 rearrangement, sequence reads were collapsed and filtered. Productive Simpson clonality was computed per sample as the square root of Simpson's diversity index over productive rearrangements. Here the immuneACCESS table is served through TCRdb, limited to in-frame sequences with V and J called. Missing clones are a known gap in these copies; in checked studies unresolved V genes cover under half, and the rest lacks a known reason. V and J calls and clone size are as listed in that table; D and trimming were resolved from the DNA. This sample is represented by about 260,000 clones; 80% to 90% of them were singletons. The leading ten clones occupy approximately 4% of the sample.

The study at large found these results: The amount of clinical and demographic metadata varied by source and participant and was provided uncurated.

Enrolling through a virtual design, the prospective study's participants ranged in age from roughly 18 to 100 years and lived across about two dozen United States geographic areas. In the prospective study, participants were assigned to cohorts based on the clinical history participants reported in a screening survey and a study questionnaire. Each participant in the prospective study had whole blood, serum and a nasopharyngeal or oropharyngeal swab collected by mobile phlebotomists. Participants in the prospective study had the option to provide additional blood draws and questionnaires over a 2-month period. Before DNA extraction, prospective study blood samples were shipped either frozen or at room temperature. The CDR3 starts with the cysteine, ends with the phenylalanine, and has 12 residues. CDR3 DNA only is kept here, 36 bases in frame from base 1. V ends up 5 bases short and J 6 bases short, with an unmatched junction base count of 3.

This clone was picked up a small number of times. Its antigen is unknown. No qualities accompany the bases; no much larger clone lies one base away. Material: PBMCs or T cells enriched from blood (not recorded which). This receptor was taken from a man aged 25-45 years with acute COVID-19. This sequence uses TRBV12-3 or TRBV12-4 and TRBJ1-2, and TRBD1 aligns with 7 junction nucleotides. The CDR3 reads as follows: CASSARGNGYTF. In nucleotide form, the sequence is TGTGCCAGCAGTGCCAGGGGGAATGGCTACACCTTC.